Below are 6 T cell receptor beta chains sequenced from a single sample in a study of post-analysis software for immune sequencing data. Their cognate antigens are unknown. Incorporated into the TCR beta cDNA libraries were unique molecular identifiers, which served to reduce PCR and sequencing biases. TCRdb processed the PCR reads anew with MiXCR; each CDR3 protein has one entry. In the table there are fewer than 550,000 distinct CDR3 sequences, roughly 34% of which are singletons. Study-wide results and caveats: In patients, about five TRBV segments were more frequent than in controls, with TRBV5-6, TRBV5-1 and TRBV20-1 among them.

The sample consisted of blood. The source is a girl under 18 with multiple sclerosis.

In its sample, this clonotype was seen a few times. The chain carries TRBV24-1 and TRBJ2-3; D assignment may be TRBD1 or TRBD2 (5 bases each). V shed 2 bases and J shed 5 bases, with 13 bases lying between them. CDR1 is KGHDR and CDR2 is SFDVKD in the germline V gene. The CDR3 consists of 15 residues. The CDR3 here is CATSDSQGVEDTQYF. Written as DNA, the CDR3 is TGTGCCACCAGTGATTCGCAGGGAGTAGAAGATACGCAGTATTTT.

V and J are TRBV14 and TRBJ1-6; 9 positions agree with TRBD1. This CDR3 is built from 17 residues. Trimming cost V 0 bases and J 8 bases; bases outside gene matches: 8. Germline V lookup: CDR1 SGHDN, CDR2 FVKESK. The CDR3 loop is CASSQDTGTGRDSPLHF. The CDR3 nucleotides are TGTGCCAGCAGCCAAGATACGGGGACAGGGAGGGATTCACCCCTCCACTTT.

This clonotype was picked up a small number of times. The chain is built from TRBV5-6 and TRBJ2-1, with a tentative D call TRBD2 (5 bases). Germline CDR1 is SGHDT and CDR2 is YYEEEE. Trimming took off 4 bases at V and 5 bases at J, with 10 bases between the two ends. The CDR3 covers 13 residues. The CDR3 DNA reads TGTGCCAGCAGCGCTGGACTCGACAATGAGCAGTTCTTC. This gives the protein CASSAGLDNEQFF.

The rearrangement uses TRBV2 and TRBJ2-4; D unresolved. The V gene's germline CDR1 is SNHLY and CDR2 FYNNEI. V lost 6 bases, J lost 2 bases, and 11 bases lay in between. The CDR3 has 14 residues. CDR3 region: CASRKGLTKNIQYF. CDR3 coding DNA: TGTGCCAGCAGGAAGGGTTTGACCAAAAACATTCAGTACTTC.

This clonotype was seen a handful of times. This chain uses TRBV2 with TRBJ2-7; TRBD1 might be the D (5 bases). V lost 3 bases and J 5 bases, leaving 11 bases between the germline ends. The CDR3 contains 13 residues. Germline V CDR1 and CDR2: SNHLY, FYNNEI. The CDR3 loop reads CASSDYRWHEQYF. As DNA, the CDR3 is TGTGCCAGCAGTGATTACAGGTGGCACGAGCAGTACTTC.

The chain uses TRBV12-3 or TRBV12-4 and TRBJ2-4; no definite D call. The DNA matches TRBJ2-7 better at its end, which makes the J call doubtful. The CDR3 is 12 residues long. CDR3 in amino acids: CASSPPNYEQYF. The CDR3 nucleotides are TGTGCCAGCAGCCCGCCCAACTACGAGCAGTACTTC.